This TCR beta chain was obtained from a study of blood T cell repertoires in COVID-19. At the level of the study: COVID-19 samples collected from the United States, Italy and Spain covered acute and convalescent phases. T cells, B-cell-depleted T cells, or PBMCs supplied cDNA or gDNA.

Under the authors' procedure: Reference gene primer amplification yielded estimated nucleated cell counts. Profiling relied on immunoSEQ multiplex PCR, and the TCRdb table lists in-frame clones only, not all of them. The V and J calls and the clone size are those of that table, but D and trimming were determined from the DNA. The sample yields approximately 50,000 clones, 80% to 95% seen once. The V gene's germline CDR1 is SQVTM and CDR2 ANQGSEA. The CDR3 length is 13 residues. V dropped 3 bases and J dropped 7 bases, with 15 bases sitting between them. This receptor was taken from a man aged 45 to 65 with active COVID-19. The rearrangement links TRBV29-1 to TRBJ1-2, with D perhaps matching TRBD1 (6 bases). The material sequenced was peripheral blood. CDR3 sequence reads: CSVETGLARGYTF. CDR3 coding DNA: TGCAGCGTTGAGACAGGCCTTGCTCGTGGCTACACCTTC.